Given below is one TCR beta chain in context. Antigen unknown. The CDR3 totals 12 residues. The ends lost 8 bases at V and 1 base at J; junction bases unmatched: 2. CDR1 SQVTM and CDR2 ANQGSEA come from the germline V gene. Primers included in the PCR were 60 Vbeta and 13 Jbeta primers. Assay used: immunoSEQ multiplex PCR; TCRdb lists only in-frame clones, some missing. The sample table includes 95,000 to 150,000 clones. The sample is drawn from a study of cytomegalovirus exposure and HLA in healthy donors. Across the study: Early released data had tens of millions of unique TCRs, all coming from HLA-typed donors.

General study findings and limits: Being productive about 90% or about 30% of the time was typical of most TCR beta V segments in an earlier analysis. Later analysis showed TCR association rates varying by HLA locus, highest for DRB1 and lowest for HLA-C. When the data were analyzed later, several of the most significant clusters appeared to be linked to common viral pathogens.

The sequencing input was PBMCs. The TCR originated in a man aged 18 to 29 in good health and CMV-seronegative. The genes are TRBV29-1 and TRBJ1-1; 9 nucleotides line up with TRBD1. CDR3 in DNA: TGCAGCACGGGACAGGGGAACACTGAAGCTTTCTTT. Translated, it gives CSTGQGNTEAFF.